Listed below are T cell receptor beta chains from one sample, sequenced in a study of cytomegalovirus exposure and HLA in healthy donors. Assay used: immunoSEQ multiplex PCR; TCRdb lists only in-frame clones, some missing. The table records some 150,000 clones, 60% to 80% of them present only once. The sample taken for sequencing was PBMCs. These TCRs come from a male donor in good health and CMV-seronegative. Both conserved end residues are part of each CDR3. Each record gives: V gene, D gene, J gene, CDR3 DNA, CDR3 protein. A D gene is named only where the DNA matches it firmly.

V: TRBV29-1; D: .; J: TRBJ2-3; DNA: TGCAGCGTTGGTCAGCAGGGGAGCACAGATACGCAGTATTTT; CDR3: CSVGQQGSTDTQYF
V: TRBV29-1; D: TRBD2; J: TRBJ2-2; DNA: TGCAGCGCCCTTGGGACTAGCGGGGCCGTATACACCGGGGAGCTGTTTTTT; CDR3: CSALGTSGAVYTGELFF
V: TRBV6-6; D: .; J: TRBJ2-1; DNA: TGTGCCAGCAGCCCCGCGGTCGAACCCTACAATGAGCAGTTCTTC; CDR3: CASSPAVEPYNEQFF
V: TRBV11-1; D: TRBD2; J: TRBJ2-1; DNA: TGTGCCAGCAGCTCCACGAGACTAGCGGGAGCCTCCAATGAGCAGTTCTTC; CDR3: CASSSTRLAGASNEQFF
V: TRBV10-3; D: .; J: TRBJ1-1; DNA: TGTGCCATCAGTCAAAGACAGGCGGACACTGAAGCTTTCTTT; CDR3: CAISQRQADTEAFF
V: TRBV10-3; D: TRBD2; J: TRBJ2-7; DNA: TGTGCCATCAGTGAGCCCGGGACCGGGGGGTCCTACGAGCAGTACTTC; CDR3: CAISEPGTGGSYEQYF
V: TRBV7-2; D: .; J: TRBJ2-7; DNA: TGTGCCAGCAGCCCCGGTGGGCCCGCCGAGCAGTACTTC; CDR3: CASSPGGPAEQYF
V: TRBV14; D: .; J: TRBJ2-7; DNA: TGTGCCAGCAGCCTCAGGAAGGACTCCTACGAGCAGTACTTC; CDR3: CASSLRKDSYEQYF
V: TRBV19; D: TRBD1; J: TRBJ2-5; DNA: TGTGCCACCGGTTCCGGACAGGGGGTGGGAGAGACCCAGTACTTC; CDR3: CATGSGQGVGETQYF
V: TRBV6-5; D: .; J: TRBJ1-2; DNA: TGTGCCAGCAGTCAAACAGGGACCCTTAACTATGGCTACACCTTC; CDR3: CASSQTGTLNYGYTF
V: TRBV11-3; D: .; J: TRBJ1-1; DNA: TGTGCCAGCAGCCCGAGGACAGCGAACACTGAAGCTTTCTTT; CDR3: CASSPRTANTEAFF
V: TRBV7-8; D: TRBD2; J: TRBJ2-5; DNA: TGTGCCAGCAGCCCCGCGGGGGTTTGGGAGACCCAGTACTTC; CDR3: CASSPAGVWETQYF
V: TRBV5-1; D: TRBD1; J: TRBJ2-6; DNA: TGCGCCAGCAGCTTACAGGGGGTTGAGACTGGGGCCAACGTCCTGACTTTC; CDR3: CASSLQGVETGANVLTF